This passage covers 9 T cell receptor beta chains from one sample sequenced in a study of T cells after somatic rescue of genetic block. Clones were sequenced by immunoSEQ multiplex PCR, and TCRdb holds only the in-frame ones, with some missing. The sample has 7,500 to 9,000 clones, around 85% seen once. The specimen was peripheral blood mononuclear cells (PBMCs). Receptor source: a boy aged 5-17 years.

This clone has more than one count but fewer than ten. The J gene is TRBJ1-2, the V gene TRBV20-1; the D is unclear. Trimming shortened V by 5 bases and J by 7 bases, and 11 bases separated the two germline ends. Germline V gene sequence: CDR1 DFQATT, CDR2 SNEGSKA (reference sequence). There are 11 residues in the CDR3. The CDR3 region has the DNA TGCAGTGCTGCAGGAGACCGTGGCTACACCTTC. Encoded protein: CSAAGDRGYTF.

J is TRBJ2-2 and V is TRBV9; either TRBD1 or TRBD2 may supply D (6 bases each). Germline-derived CDR1 and CDR2 are SGDLS and YYNGEE. The CDR3 loop spans 15 amino acids. V was cut by 0 bases and J by 4 bases, with 10 bases left in between. CDR3 amino acids: CASSVVGGGTGELFF. The CDR3, as DNA: TGTGCCAGCAGCGTAGTCGGAGGGGGCACCGGGGAGCTGTTTTTT.

The V and J genes are TRBV7-2 and TRBJ2-1, with D hard to call. Germline CDR1 reads SGHTA; CDR2 reads FQGNSA. V lost 4 bases and J lost 2, with 9 bases in between. CDR3 size: 14 residues. This chain's CDR3 is CASSSKGTYNEQFF. CDR3 nucleotides: TGTGCCAGCAGCTCGAAAGGCACCTACAATGAGCAGTTCTTC.

V and J are TRBV5-1 and TRBJ1-1, with D unclear. Trimming took off 1 base at V and 3 bases at J, with 10 bases between the two ends. This CDR3 region has 14 residues. Per the germline V gene, CDR1 is SGHRS and CDR2 is YFSETQ. This chain's CDR3 is CASSLSNPYTEAFF. As DNA, the CDR3 is TGCGCCAGCAGCTTGAGTAACCCGTACACTGAAGCTTTCTTT.

The chain recombines TRBV19 with TRBJ1-1, with D uncertain. V was shortened by 10 bases and J by 4 bases, with 13 bases between the two germline ends. In germline, CDR1 is LNHDA, CDR2 SQIVND (reference sequence). The CDR3 extends over 12 amino acids. The CDR3 loop reads CATTWEGTEAFF. The CDR3 DNA follows: TGTGCCACTACCTGGGAGGGCACTGAAGCTTTCTTT.

V usage is TRBV7-2 and J usage is TRBJ2-3; 11 nucleotides match TRBD2. Germline lookup yields CDR1 SGHTA and CDR2 FQGNSA. The ends lost 4 bases at V and 9 bases at J; junction bases unmatched: 12. The CDR3 is made up of 16 amino acids. CDR3 coding DNA: TGTGCCAGCAGCTCAACCCGTGGACTAGCGGGTGCAACGCAGTATTTT. Residues: CASSSTRGLAGATQYF.

The CDR3 bases are TGTGCCAGCAGTCCCCACGTGGGGGAGGGCCAAAACGAGCAGTACTTC. Translated, it gives CASSPHVGEGQNEQYF. The V gene is TRBV2, the J gene TRBJ2-7; TRBD2 matches at 7 bases. Germline values: CDR1 SNHLY, CDR2 FYNNEI. The CDR3 loop spans 16 amino acids. V lost 5 bases and J lost 5; bases outside the gene matches: 15.

The rearrangement joins TRBV9 to TRBJ2-3; 8 bases are shared with TRBD1. The ends lost 0 bases at V and 3 bases at J; junction bases unmatched: 12. CDR3 length: 18 residues. CDR1 SGDLS and CDR2 YYNGEE come from the germline V gene. CDR3 loop: CASSVDRQGSGWTDTQYF. The CDR3 DNA reads as TGTGCCAGCAGCGTAGATAGACAGGGGAGTGGGTGGACAGATACGCAGTATTTT.

The V and J genes are TRBV2 and TRBJ2-1; 11 bases fit TRBD1. Germline CDR1 is SNHLY and CDR2 is FYNNEI. V was pared by 5 bases and J by 9 bases, with 12 bases of the junction left unmatched. CDR3 length: 16 amino acids. The CDR3 DNA sequence: TGTGCCAGCAGTCCCCGTGGTGGACAGGGGGCTAGTGAGCAGTTCTTC. Translation gives CASSPRGGQGASEQFF.